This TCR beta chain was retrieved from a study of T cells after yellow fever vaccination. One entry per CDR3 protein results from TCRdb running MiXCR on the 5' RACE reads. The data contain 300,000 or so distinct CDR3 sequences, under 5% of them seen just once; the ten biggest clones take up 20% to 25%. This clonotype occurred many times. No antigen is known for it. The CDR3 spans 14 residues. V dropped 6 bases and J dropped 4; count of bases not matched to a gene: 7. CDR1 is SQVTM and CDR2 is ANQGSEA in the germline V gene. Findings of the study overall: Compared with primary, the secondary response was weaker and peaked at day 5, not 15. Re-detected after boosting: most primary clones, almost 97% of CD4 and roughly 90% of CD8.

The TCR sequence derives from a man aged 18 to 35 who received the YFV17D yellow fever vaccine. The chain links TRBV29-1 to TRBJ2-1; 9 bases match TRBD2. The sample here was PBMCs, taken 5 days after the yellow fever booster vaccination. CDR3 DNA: TGCAGCGTAGAGACTAGCGGAGTTTACAATGAGCAGTTCTTC. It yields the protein CSVETSGVYNEQFF.